These T cell receptor beta chains were read from a single sample in a study of cytomegalovirus exposure and HLA in healthy donors. The repertoire was sequenced with immunoSEQ multiplex PCR; TCRdb's copy has only in-frame clones and lacks some. The sample lists roughly 120,000 clones; around 81% were seen once. Source material: PBMCs. The origin of the receptors is a woman in her twenties or thirties in good health and CMV-seronegative. Both conserved end residues are part of each CDR3. A D gene is named only where the DNA matches it firmly. For some rows the clone size is stated as once, few or many, or as a class when expanded; others skip it.

j_call: TRBJ2-7
v_call: TRBV7-2
d_call: TRBD2
clone_size: NA
cdr3_nt: TGTGCCAGCAGTACTAGCGGGGGGACCTACGAGCAGTACTTC
cdr3_aa: CASSTSGGTYEQYF

j_call: TRBJ2-1
v_call: TRBV7-9
d_call: TRBD2
clone_size: NA
cdr3_nt: TGTGCCAGCAGGAAACTAGCGGGTGTGGTCAATGAGCAGTTCTTC
cdr3_aa: CASRKLAGVVNEQFF

j_call: TRBJ2-7
v_call: TRBV6-5
d_call: TRBD1
clone_size: NA
cdr3_nt: TGTGCCAGCAGTTACACAGGGGGTTCCTACGAGCAGTACTTC
cdr3_aa: CASSYTGGSYEQYF

j_call: TRBJ2-1
v_call: TRBV27
d_call: NA
clone_size: NA
cdr3_nt: TGTGCCAGCAGTTTAGCGGGTGTTACGAATGAGCAGTTCTTC
cdr3_aa: CASSLAGVTNEQFF

j_call: TRBJ1-3
v_call: TRBV6-4
d_call: NA
clone_size: NA
cdr3_nt: TGTGCCAGCAGTGACAGGGGCGTTGGAAACACCATATATTTT
cdr3_aa: CASSDRGVGNTIYF

j_call: TRBJ2-7
v_call: TRBV7-9
d_call: NA
clone_size: NA
cdr3_nt: TGTGCCAGCAGCCTTAACTACGAGCAGTACTTC
cdr3_aa: CASSLNYEQYF

j_call: TRBJ2-7
v_call: TRBV27
d_call: TRBD1
clone_size: NA
cdr3_nt: TGTGCCAGCAGGGGACCGACAGGGCCCTACGAGCAGTACTTC
cdr3_aa: CASRGPTGPYEQYF

j_call: TRBJ2-7
v_call: TRBV7-2
d_call: NA
clone_size: NA
cdr3_nt: TGTGCCAGCAGCTATAGGATCGGGGAGCAGTACTTC
cdr3_aa: CASSYRIGEQYF

j_call: TRBJ1-2
v_call: TRBV7-3
d_call: TRBD1
clone_size: NA
cdr3_nt: TGTGCCAGCAGCTTAACGGGGGACAGGGGGCTGTATGGCTACACCTTC
cdr3_aa: CASSLTGDRGLYGYTF

j_call: TRBJ2-4
v_call: TRBV27
d_call: NA
clone_size: NA
cdr3_nt: TGTGCCAGCAGTTTATCGAGGGTAATAGCCAAAAACATTCAGTACTTC
cdr3_aa: CASSLSRVIAKNIQYF

j_call: TRBJ2-1
v_call: TRBV11-3
d_call: TRBD1
clone_size: NA
cdr3_nt: TGTGCCAGCAGCTTAGTAGGGACAGGGGTCGAGCAGTTCTTC
cdr3_aa: CASSLVGTGVEQFF

j_call: TRBJ2-5
v_call: TRBV7-9
d_call: NA
clone_size: NA
cdr3_nt: TGTGCCAGCAGCCCAGGCCCCGGTAGGCTTAAAGAGACCCAGTACTTC
cdr3_aa: CASSPGPGRLKETQYF

j_call: TRBJ2-1
v_call: TRBV18
d_call: TRBD2
clone_size: few
cdr3_nt: TGTGCCAGCTCACCAAGATATAGCGGGAGCGAGCAGTTCTTC
cdr3_aa: CASSPRYSGSEQFF

j_call: TRBJ1-2
v_call: TRBV7-6
d_call: NA
clone_size: NA
cdr3_nt: TGTGCCAGCAGCTTAGGGGGGGGCGACTATGGCTACACCTTC
cdr3_aa: CASSLGGGDYGYTF

j_call: TRBJ2-3
v_call: TRBV29-1
d_call: NA
clone_size: NA
cdr3_nt: TGCAGCGTTTCTCCGGATGGAGTCACAGATACGCAGTATTTT
cdr3_aa: CSVSPDGVTDTQYF

j_call: TRBJ2-4
v_call: TRBV2
d_call: TRBD2
clone_size: NA
cdr3_nt: TGTGCCAGCAGTTTCGGACTAGCTAAAAACATTCAGTACTTC
cdr3_aa: CASSFGLAKNIQYF

j_call: TRBJ2-7
v_call: TRBV18
d_call: NA
clone_size: NA
cdr3_nt: TGTGCCAGCTCACCTGTAGCCGGAAACTCTCCCTACGAGCAGTACTTC
cdr3_aa: CASSPVAGNSPYEQYF

j_call: TRBJ2-3
v_call: TRBV28
d_call: TRBD1
clone_size: NA
cdr3_nt: TGTGCCAGCACGACAGGGAACACAGATACGCAGTATTTT
cdr3_aa: CASTTGNTDTQYF

j_call: TRBJ2-2
v_call: TRBV7-8
d_call: TRBD2
clone_size: NA
cdr3_nt: TGTGCCAGCAGCTTCGGACTAGCGGTTATCGGGGAGCTGTTTTTT
cdr3_aa: CASSFGLAVIGELFF

j_call: TRBJ1-4
v_call: TRBV2
d_call: TRBD1
clone_size: NA
cdr3_nt: TGTGCCAGCAGTTGGGACAGGGGAAGAATTAATGAAAAACTGTTTTTT
cdr3_aa: CASSWDRGRINEKLFF

j_call: TRBJ2-7
v_call: TRBV19
d_call: TRBD1
clone_size: NA
cdr3_nt: TGTGCCAGTAGTATAGGGACAGGGACCTACGAGCAGTACTTC
cdr3_aa: CASSIGTGTYEQYF

j_call: TRBJ1-2
v_call: TRBV18
d_call: NA
clone_size: NA
cdr3_nt: TGTGCCAGCTCACCACCCGGAGGGGTTGACTATGGCTACACCTTC
cdr3_aa: CASSPPGGVDYGYTF

j_call: TRBJ1-4
v_call: TRBV6-1
d_call: NA
clone_size: NA
cdr3_nt: TGTGCCAGCAGTGAAGGGACATTTCCTGAAAAACTGTTTTTT
cdr3_aa: CASSEGTFPEKLFF

j_call: TRBJ2-7
v_call: TRBV27
d_call: TRBD2
clone_size: NA
cdr3_nt: TGTGCCAGCAGTCCACGACTAGCGGGAGGTTACGAGCAGTACTTC
cdr3_aa: CASSPRLAGGYEQYF

j_call: TRBJ2-7
v_call: TRBV6-1
d_call: TRBD2
clone_size: NA
cdr3_nt: TGTGCCAGCAGTGATACTAGCGGGAGCCACGAGCAGTACTTC
cdr3_aa: CASSDTSGSHEQYF

j_call: TRBJ2-3
v_call: TRBV11-2
d_call: NA
clone_size: NA
cdr3_nt: TGTGCCAGCAGCTTTGGGTGGAGCGCAGATACGCAGTATTTT
cdr3_aa: CASSFGWSADTQYF